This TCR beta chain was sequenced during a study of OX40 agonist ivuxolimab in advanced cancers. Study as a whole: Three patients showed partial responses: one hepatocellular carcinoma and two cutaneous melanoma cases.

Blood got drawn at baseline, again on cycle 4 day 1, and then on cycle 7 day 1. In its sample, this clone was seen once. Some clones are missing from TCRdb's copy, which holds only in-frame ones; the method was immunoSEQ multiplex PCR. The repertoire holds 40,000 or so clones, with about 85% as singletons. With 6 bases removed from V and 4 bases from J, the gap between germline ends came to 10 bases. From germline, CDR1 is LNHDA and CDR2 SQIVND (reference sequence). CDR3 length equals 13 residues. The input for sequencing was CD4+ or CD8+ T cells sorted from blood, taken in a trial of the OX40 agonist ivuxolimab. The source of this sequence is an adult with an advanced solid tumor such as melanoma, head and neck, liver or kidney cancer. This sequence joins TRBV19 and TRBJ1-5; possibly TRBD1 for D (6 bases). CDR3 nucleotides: TGTGCCAGTAGGCAGGGGAGAAATCAGCCCCAGCATTTT. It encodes CASRQGRNQPQHF.